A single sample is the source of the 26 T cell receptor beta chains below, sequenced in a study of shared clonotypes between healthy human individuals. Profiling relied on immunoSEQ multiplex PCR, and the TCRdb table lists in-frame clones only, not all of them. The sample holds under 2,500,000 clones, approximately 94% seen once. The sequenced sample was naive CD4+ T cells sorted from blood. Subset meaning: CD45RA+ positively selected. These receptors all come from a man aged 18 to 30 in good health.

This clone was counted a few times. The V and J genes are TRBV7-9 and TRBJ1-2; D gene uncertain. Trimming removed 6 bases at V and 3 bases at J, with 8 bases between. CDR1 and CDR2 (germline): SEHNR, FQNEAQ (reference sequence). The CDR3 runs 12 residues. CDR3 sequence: CASSSVDYGYTF. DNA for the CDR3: TGTGCCAGCAGTTCGGTTGACTATGGCTACACCTTC. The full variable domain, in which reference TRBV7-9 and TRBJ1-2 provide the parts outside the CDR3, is DTGVSQNPRHKITKRGQNVTFRCDPISEHNRLYWYRQTLGQGPEFLTYFQNEAQLEKSRLLSDRFSAERPKGSFSTLEIQRTEQGDSAMYLCASSSVDYGYTFGSGTRLTVV.

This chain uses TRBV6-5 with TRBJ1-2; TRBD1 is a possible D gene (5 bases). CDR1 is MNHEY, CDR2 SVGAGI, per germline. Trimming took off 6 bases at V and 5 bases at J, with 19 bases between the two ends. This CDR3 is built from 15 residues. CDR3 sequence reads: CASRIQGEVGYGYTF. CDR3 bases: TGTGCCAGCAGGATCCAGGGTGAGGTGGGATATGGCTACACCTTC.

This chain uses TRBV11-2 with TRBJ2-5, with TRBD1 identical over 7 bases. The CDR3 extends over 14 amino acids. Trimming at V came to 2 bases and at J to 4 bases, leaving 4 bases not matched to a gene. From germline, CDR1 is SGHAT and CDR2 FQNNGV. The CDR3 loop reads CASSLRQGVETQYF. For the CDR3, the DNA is TGTGCCAGCAGCTTAAGACAGGGAGTAGAGACCCAGTACTTC.

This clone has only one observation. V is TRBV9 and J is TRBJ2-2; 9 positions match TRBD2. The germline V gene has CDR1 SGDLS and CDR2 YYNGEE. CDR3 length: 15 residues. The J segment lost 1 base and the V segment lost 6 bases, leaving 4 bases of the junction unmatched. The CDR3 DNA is TGTGCCAGCAACAGACTAGCGGAGAACACCGGGGAGCTGTTTTTT. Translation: CASNRLAENTGELFF.

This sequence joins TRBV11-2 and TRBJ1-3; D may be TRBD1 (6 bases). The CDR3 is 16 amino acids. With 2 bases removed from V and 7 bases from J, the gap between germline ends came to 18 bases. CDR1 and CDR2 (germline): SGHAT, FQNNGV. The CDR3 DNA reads TGTGCCAGCAGCTTACACCTCAACACAGGGTTGAACACCATATATTTT. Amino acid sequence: CASSLHLNTGLNTIYF.

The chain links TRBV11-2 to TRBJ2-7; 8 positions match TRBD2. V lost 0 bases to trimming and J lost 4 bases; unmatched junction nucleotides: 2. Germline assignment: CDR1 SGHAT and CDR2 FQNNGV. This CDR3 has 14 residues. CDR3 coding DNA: TGTGCCAGCAGCTTAGAAGCGGGAGCTTACGAGCAGTACTTC. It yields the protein CASSLEAGAYEQYF.

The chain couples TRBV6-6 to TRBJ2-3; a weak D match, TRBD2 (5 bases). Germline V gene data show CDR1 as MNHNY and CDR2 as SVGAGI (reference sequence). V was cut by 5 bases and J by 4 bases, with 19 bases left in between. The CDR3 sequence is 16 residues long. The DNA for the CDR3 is TGTGCCAGCAGTCATTCCACTAGTCCCGTCGCAGATACGCAGTATTTT. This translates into CASSHSTSPVADTQYF.

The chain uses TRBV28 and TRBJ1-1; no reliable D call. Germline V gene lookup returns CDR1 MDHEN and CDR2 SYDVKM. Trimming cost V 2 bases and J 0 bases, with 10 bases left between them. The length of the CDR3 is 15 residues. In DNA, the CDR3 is TGTGCCAGCAGTTTAAAGAAGGTTATGAACACTGAAGCTTTCTTT. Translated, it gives CASSLKKVMNTEAFF.

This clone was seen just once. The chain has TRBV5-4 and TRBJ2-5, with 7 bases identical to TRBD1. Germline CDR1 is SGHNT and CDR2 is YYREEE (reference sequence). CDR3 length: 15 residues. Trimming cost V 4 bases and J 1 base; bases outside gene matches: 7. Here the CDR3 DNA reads TGTGCCAGCAGCGTAGGGACAGCCTCCCAAGAGACCCAGTACTTC. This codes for CASSVGTASQETQYF.

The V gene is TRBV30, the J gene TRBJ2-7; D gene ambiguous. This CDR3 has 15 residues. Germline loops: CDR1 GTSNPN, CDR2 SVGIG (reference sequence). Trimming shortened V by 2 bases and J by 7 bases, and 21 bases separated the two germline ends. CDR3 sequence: CAWSKLGAETREQYF. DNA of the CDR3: TGTGCCTGGAGTAAACTGGGCGCGGAGACAAGGGAGCAGTACTTC.

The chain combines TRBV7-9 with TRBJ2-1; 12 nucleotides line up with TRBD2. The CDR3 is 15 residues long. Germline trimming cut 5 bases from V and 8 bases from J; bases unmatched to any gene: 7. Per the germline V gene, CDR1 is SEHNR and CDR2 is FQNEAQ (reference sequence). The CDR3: CASSARTSGKDEQFF. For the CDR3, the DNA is TGTGCCAGCAGCGCACGGACTAGCGGGAAGGATGAGCAGTTCTTC.

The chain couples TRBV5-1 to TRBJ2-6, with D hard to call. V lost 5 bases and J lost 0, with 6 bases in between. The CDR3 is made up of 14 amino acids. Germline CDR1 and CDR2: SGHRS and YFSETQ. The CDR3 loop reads CASSVSSGANVLTF. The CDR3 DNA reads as TGCGCCAGCAGTGTATCCTCTGGGGCCAACGTCCTGACTTTC.

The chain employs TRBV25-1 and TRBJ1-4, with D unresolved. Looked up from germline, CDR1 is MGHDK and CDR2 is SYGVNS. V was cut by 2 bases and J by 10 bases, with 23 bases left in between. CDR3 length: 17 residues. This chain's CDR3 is CASSEVVSGATFGKLFF. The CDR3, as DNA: TGTGCCAGCAGTGAAGTCGTCTCTGGAGCGACCTTCGGAAAACTGTTTTTT.

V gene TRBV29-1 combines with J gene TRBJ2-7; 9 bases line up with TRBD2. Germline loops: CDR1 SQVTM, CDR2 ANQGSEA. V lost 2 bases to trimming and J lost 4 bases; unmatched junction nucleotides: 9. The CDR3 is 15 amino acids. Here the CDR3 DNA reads TGCAGCGTTGAACGGCTAGCGGGGAACGATTACGAGCAGTACTTC. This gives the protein CSVERLAGNDYEQYF.

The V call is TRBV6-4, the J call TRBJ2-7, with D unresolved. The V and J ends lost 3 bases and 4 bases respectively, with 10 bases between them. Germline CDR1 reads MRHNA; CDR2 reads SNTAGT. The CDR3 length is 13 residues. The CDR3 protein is CASSERKGYEQYF. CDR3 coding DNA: TGTGCCAGCAGTGAGCGGAAGGGATACGAGCAGTACTTC.

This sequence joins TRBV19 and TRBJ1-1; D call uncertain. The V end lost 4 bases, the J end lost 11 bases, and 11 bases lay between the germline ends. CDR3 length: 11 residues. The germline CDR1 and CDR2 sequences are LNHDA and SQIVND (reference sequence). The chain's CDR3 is CASSTKRVAFF. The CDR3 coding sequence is TGTGCCAGTAGTACCAAGAGGGTGGCTTTCTTT.

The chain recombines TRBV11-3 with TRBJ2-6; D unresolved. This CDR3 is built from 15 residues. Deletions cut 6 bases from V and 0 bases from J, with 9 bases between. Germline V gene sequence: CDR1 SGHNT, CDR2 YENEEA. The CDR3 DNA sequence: TGTGCCAGCAGTTACAGCTACTCTGGGGCCAACGTCCTGACTTTC. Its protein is CASSYSYSGANVLTF. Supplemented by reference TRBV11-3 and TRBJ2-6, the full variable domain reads EAGVVQSPRYKIIEKKQPVAFWCNPISGHNTLYWYLQNLGQGPELLIRYENEEAVDDSQLPKDRFSAERLKGVDSTLKIQPAELGDSAVYLCASSYSYSGANVLTFGAGSRLTVL.

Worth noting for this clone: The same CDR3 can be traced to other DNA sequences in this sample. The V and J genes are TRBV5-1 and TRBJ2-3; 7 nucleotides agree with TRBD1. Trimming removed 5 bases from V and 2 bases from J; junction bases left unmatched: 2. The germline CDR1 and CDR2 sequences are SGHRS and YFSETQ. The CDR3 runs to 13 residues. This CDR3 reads CASRGGSTDTQYF. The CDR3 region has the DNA TGCGCCAGCAGAGGGGGCTCCACAGATACGCAGTATTTT.

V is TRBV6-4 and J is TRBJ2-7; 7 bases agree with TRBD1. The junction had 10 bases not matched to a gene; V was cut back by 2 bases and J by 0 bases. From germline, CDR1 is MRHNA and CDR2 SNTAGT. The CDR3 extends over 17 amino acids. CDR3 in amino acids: CASSDATGTVSSYEQYF. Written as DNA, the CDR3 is TGTGCCAGCAGTGACGCTACCGGGACAGTTTCCTCCTACGAGCAGTACTTC.

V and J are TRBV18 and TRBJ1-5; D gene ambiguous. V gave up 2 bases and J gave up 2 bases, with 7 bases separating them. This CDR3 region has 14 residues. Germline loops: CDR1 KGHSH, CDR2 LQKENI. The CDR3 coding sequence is TGTGCCAGCTCACCAGGGAAGGGCAATCAGCCCCAGCATTTT. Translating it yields CASSPGKGNQPQHF.

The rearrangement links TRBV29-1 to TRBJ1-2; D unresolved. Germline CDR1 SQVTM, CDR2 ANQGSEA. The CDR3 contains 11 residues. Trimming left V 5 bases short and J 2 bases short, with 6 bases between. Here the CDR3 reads CSVTENYGYTF. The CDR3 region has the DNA TGCAGCGTTACAGAGAACTATGGCTACACCTTC.

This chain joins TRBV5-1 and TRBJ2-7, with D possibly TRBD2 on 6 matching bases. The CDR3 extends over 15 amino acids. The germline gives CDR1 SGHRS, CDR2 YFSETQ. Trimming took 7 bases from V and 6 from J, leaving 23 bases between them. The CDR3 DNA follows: TGCGCCAGCTCCCCCTCGGCGGGAAGTTCTGTCGAGCAGTACTTC. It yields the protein CASSPSAGSSVEQYF.

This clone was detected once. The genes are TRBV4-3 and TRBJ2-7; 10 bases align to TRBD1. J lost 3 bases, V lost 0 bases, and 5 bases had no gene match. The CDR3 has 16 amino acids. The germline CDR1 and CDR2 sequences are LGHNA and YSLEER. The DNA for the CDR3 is TGCGCCAGCAGCCAAGAGGGACAGGGGTCCCTCTACGAGCAGTACTTC. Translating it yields CASSQEGQGSLYEQYF.

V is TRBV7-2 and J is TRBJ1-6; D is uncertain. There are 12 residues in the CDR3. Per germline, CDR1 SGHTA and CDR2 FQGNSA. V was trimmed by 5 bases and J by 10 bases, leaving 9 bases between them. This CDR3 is CASSPLGSPLHF. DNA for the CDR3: TGTGCCAGCAGCCCGTTGGGATCACCCCTCCACTTT.

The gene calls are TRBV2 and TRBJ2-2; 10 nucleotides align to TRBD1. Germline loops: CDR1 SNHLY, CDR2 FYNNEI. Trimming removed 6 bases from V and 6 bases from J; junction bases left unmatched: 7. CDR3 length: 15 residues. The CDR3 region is CASSRTGGGSGELFF. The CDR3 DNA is TGTGCCAGCAGCAGGACAGGGGGAGGTTCCGGGGAGCTGTTTTTT.

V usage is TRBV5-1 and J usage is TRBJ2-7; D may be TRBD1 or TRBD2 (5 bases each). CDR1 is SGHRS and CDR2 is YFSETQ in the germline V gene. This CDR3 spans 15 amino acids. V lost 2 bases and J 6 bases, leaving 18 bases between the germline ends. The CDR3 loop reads CASSLNRDPWGEQYF. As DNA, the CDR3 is TGCGCCAGCAGCTTAAACCGGGACCCATGGGGCGAGCAGTACTTC.